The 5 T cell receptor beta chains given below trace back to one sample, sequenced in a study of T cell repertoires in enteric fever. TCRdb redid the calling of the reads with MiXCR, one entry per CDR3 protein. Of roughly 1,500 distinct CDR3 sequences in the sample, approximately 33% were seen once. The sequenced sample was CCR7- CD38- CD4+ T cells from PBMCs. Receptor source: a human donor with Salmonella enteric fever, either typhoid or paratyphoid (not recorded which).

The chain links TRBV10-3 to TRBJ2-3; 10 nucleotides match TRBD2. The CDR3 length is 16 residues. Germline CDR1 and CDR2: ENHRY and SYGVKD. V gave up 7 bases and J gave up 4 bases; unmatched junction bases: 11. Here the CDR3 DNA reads TGTGCCATCAAAGGGACGCTAGCGGGAGAAGCAGATACGCAGTATTTT. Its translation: CAIKGTLAGEADTQYF.

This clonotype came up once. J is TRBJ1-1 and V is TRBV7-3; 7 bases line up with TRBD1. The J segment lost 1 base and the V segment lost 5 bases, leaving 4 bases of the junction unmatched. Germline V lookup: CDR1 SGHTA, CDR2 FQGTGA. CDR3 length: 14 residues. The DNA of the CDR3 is TGTGCCAGCAGCCGAGGGGGCTGGAACACTGAAGCTTTCTTT. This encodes CASSRGGWNTEAFF.

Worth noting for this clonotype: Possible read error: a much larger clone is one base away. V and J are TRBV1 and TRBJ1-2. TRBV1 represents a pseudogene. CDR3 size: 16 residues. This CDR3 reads CTSSQVVKVVTYGYTF. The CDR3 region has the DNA TGCACCAGCAGCCAAGTCGTGAAGGTAGTGACCTATGGCTACACCTTC.

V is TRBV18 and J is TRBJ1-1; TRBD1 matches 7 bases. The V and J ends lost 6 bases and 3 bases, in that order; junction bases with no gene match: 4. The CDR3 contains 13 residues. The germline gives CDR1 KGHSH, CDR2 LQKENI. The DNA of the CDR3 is TGTGCCAGCTCCCCCACAGGGGACACTGAAGCTTTCTTT. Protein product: CASSPTGDTEAFF. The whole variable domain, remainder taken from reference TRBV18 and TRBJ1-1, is NAGVMQNPRHLVRRRGQEARLRCSPMKGHSHVYWYRQLPEEGLKFMVYLQKENIIDESGMPKERFSAEFPKEGPSILRIQQVVRGDSAAYFCASSPTGDTEAFFGQGTRLTVV.

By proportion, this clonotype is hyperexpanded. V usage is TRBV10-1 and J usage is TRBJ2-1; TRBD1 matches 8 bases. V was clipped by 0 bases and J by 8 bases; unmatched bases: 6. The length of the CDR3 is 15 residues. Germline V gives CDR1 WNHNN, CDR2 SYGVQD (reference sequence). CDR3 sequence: CASSESGQGSYEQFF. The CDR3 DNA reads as TGCGCCAGCAGTGAGTCTGGACAGGGTTCTTATGAGCAGTTCTTC.